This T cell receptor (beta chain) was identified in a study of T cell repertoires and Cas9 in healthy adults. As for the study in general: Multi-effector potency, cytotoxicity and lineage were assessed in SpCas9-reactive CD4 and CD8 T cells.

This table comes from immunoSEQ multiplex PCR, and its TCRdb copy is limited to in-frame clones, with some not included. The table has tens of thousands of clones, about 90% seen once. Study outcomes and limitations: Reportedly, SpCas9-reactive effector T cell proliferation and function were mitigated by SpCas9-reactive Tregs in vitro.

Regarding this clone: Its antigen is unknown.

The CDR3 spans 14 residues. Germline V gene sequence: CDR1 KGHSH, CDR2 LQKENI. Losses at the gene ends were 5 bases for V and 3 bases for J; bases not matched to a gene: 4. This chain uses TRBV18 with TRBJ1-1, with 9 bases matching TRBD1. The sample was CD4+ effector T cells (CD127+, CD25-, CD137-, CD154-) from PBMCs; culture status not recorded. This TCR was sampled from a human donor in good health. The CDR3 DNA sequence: TGTGCCAGCTCAATCCGACAGGGGGACACTGAAGCTTTCTTT. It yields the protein CASSIRQGDTEAFF.